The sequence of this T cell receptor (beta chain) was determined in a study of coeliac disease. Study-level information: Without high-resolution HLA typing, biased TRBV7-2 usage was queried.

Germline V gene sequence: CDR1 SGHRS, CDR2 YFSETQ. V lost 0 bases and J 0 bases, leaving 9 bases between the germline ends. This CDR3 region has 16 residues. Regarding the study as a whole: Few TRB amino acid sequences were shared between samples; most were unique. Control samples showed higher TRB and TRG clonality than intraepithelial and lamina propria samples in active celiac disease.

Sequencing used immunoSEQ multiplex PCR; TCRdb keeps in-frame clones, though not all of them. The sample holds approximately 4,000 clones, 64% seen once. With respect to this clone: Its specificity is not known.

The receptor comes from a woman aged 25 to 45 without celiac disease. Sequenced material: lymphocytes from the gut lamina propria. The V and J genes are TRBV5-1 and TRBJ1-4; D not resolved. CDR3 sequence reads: CASSLGPTTTNEKLFF. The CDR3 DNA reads TGCGCCAGCAGCTTGGGGCCAACTACAACTAATGAAAAACTGTTTTTT. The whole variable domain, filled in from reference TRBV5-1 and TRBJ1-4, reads KAGVTQTPRYLIKTRGQQVTLSCSPISGHRSVSWYQQTPGQGLQFLFEYFSETQRNKGNFPGRFSGRQFSNSRSEMNVSTLELGDSALYLCASSLGPTTTNEKLFFGSGTQLSVL.